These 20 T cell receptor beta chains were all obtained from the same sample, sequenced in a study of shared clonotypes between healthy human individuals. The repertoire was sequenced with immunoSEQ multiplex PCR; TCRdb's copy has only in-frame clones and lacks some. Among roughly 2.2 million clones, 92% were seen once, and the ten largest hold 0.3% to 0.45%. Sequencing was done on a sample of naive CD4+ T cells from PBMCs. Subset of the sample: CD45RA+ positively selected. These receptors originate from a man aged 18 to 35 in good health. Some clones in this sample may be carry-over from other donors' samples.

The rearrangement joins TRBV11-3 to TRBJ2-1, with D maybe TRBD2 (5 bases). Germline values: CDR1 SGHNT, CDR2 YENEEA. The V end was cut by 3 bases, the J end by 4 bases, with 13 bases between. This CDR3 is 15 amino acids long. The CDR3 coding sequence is TGTGCCAGCAGCTTTATCAGCGGATCTTACAATGAGCAGTTCTTC. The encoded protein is CASSFISGSYNEQFF.

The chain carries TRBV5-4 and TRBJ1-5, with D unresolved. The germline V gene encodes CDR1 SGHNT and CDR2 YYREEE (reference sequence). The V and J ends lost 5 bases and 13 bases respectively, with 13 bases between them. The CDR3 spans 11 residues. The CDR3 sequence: CASSDGSSQHF. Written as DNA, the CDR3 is TGTGCCAGCAGTGATGGATCTTCTCAGCATTTT.

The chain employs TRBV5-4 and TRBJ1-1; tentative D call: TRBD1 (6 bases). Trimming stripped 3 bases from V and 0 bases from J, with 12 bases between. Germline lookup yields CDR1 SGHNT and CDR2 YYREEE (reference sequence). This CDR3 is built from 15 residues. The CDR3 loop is CASSSPGQMNTEAFF. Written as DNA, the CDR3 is TGTGCCAGCAGCTCACCGGGACAAATGAACACTGAAGCTTTCTTT.

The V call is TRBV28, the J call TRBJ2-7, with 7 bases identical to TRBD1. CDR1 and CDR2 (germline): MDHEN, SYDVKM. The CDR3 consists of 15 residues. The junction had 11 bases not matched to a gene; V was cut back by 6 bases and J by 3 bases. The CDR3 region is CASRPIGTAHYEQYF. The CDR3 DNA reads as TGTGCCAGCAGACCAATCGGGACAGCCCACTACGAGCAGTACTTC.

The CDR3 reads CASRRAVSSYEQYF. In DNA form, the CDR3 reads TGTGCCAGCAGAAGAGCTGTCAGTTCGTACGAGCAGTACTTC. J is TRBJ2-7 and V is TRBV6-5, with D unclear. Trimming stripped 6 bases from V and 4 bases from J, with 16 bases between. Germline CDR1 MNHEY, CDR2 SVGAGI. The CDR3 has 14 amino acids.

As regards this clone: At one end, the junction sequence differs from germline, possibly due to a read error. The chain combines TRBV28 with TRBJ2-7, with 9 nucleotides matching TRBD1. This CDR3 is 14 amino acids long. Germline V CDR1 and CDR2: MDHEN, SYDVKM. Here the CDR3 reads CASSTSGQGRPRSF. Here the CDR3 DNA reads TGTGCCAGCAGTACCTCGGGACAGGGAAGACCGAGGTCCTTC.

The CDR3 here is CASSYRPGNTEAFF. The CDR3 nucleotides read TGTGCCAGCAGTTATCGCCCAGGGAACACTGAAGCTTTCTTT. The J gene is TRBJ1-1, the V gene TRBV6-1; D unresolved. Trimming stripped 5 bases from V and 1 base from J, with 11 bases between. Germline lookup yields CDR1 MNHNS and CDR2 SASEGT. This CDR3 contains 14 residues.

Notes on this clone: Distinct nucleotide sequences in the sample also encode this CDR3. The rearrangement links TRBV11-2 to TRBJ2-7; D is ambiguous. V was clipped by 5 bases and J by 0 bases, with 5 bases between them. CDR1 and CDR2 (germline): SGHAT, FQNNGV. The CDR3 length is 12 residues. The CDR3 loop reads CASSPPSYEQYF. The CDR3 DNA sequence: TGTGCCAGCAGCCCCCCCTCCTACGAGCAGTACTTC.

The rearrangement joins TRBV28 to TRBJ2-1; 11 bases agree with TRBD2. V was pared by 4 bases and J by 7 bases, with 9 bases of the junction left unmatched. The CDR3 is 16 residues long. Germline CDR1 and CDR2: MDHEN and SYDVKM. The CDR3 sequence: CASSSLAGGPRNEQFF. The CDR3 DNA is TGTGCCAGCAGTTCCTTAGCGGGAGGGCCTCGGAATGAGCAGTTCTTC.

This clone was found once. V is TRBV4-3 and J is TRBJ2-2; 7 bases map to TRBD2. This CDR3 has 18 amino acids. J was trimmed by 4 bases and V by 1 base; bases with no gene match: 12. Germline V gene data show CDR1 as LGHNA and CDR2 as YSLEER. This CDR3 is CASSQALNGEGPTGELFF. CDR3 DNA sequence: TGCGCCAGCAGCCAAGCCCTGAACGGGGAGGGTCCCACCGGGGAGCTGTTTTTT.

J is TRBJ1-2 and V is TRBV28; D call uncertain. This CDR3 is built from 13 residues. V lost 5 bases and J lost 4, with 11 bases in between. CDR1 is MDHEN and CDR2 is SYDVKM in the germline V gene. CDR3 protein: CASSPVLLYGYTF. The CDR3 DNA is TGTGCCAGCAGTCCGGTCCTTCTCTATGGCTACACCTTC.

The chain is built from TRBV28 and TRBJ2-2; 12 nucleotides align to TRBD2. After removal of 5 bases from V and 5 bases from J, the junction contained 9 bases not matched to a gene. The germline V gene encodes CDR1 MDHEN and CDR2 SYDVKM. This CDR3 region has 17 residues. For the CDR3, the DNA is TGTGCCAGCAGTCCGATCGGACTAGCGGGAATAACCGGGGAGCTGTTTTTT. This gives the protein CASSPIGLAGITGELFF. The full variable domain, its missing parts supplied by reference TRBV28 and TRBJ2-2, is DVKVTQSSRYLVKRTGEKVFLECVQDMDHENMFWYRQDPGLGLRLIYFSYDVKMKEKGDIPEGYSVSREKKERFSLILESASTNQTSMYLCASSPIGLAGITGELFFGEGSRLTVL.

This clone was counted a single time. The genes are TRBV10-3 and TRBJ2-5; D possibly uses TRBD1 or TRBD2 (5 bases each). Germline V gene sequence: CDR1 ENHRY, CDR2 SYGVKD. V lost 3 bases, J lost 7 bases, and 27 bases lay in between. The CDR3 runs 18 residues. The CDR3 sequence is CAISEELGWQTKRGTQYF. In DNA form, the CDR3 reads TGTGCCATCAGTGAAGAGTTAGGGTGGCAAACGAAGAGGGGGACCCAGTACTTC.

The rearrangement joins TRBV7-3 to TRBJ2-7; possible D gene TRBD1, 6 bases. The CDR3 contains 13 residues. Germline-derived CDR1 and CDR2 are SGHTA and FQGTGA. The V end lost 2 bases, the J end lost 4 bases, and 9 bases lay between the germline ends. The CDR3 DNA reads TGTGCCAGCAGCTTATTAGACAGGTACGAGCAGTACTTC. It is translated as CASSLLDRYEQYF.

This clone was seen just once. The CDR3 sequence is CASSITRSHEQFF. Here the CDR3 DNA reads TGTGCCAGTAGTATCACTAGATCCCATGAGCAGTTCTTC. V usage is TRBV19 and J usage is TRBJ2-1; the D gene is possibly TRBD2 (5 bases). The length of the CDR3 is 13 residues. Germline CDR1 and CDR2: LNHDA and SQIVND (reference sequence). V was clipped by 3 bases and J by 8 bases, with 11 bases between them.

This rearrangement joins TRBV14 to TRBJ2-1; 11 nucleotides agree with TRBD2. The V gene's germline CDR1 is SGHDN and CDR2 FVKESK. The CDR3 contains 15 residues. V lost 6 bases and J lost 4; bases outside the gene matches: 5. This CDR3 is CASRNSGRAYNEQFF. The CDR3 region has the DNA TGTGCCAGCAGAAATAGCGGGAGGGCTTACAATGAGCAGTTCTTC.

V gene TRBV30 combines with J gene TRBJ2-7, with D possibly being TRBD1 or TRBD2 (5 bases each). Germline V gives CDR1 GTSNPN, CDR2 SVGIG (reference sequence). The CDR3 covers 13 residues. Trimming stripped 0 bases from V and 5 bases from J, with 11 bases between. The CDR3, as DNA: TGTGCCTGGAGTGTTGGGGGACCCAACGAGCAGTACTTC. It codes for CAWSVGGPNEQYF.

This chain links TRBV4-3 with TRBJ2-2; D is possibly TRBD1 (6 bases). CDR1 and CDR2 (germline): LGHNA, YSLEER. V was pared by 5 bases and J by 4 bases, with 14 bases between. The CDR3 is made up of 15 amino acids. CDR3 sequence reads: CASSSGHYSTGELFF. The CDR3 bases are TGCGCCAGCAGCTCGGGACATTATAGCACCGGGGAGCTGTTTTTT.

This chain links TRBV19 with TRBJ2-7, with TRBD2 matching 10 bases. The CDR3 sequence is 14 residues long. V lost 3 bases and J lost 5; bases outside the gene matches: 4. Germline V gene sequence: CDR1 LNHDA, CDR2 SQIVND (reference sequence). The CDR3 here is CASSISSGSNEQYF. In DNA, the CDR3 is TGTGCCAGTAGTATTTCTAGCGGGAGTAACGAGCAGTACTTC.

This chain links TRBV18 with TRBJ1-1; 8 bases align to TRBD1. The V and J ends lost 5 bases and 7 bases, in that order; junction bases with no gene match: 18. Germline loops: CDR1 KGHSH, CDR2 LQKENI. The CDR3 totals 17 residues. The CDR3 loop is CASSSTRGKQGVGEAFF. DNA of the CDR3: TGTGCCAGCTCATCGACCCGGGGCAAACAGGGGGTTGGTGAAGCTTTCTTT.